The 27 T cell receptor beta chains below all came from one sample that was sequenced in a study of neoadjuvant nivolumab and ipilimumab in lung cancer. The assay was immunoSEQ multiplex PCR, and TCRdb's table has in-frame clones only and misses some. The table has 15,000 to 20,000 clones, around 77% seen once. This material consisted of tumor tissue, taken after neoadjuvant nivolumab, alone or with ipilimumab, at or shortly before surgery. These receptors were taken from an adult with non-small cell lung cancer.

The J gene is TRBJ1-5, the V gene TRBV5-4; the match to TRBD1 covers 9 bases. With V trimmed by 2 bases and J by 6 bases, 6 bases remained unmatched. CDR1 and CDR2 (germline): SGHNT, YYREEE (reference sequence). CDR3 size: 15 residues. The CDR3 DNA is TGTGCCAGCAGCTTCGGGACAGGGACGTCTCAGCCCCAGCATTTT. Encoded protein: CASSFGTGTSQPQHF.

This chain uses TRBV7-9 with TRBJ1-2; 8 bases agree with TRBD1. This CDR3 is 16 amino acids long. Per germline, CDR1 SEHNR and CDR2 FQNEAQ (reference sequence). After removal of 5 bases from V and 7 bases from J, the junction contained 15 bases not matched to a gene. CDR3 nucleotide sequence: TGTGCCAGCAGCCATCAACCGGGACAGGAAATGCTTGGCTACACCTTC. Its protein is CASSHQPGQEMLGYTF. Filled out from reference TRBV7-9 and TRBJ1-2, the complete variable domain reads DTGVSQNPRHKITKRGQNVTFRCDPISEHNRLYWYRQTLGQGPEFLTYFQNEAQLEKSRLLSDRFSAERPKGSFSTLEIQRTEQGDSAMYLCASSHQPGQEMLGYTFGSGTRLTVV.

Only a few counts were recorded for this clone. CDR3: CASSLGTGTTDTQYF. As DNA, the CDR3 is TGCGCCAGCAGCCTAGGGACAGGGACTACAGATACGCAGTATTTT. The V call is TRBV4-1, the J call TRBJ2-3; 9 nucleotides agree with TRBD1. The ends lost 4 bases at V and 3 bases at J; junction bases unmatched: 5. Germline V gene sequence: CDR1 MGHRA, CDR2 YSYEKL. The CDR3 covers 15 residues.

This clone was seen a single time. As DNA, the CDR3 is TGTGCCAGCAGCGCCGGGGCAAGGGAAGAGACCCAGTACTTC. Translating it yields CASSAGAREETQYF. The J gene is TRBJ2-5, the V gene TRBV7-2, with D perhaps matching TRBD1 or TRBD2 (5 bases each). The CDR3 spans 14 residues. CDR1 and CDR2 (germline): SGHTA, FQGNSA. V was shortened by 5 bases and J by 3 bases, with 13 bases between the two germline ends. Variable domain in full (rest from reference TRBV7-2 and TRBJ2-5): GAGVSQSPSNKVTEKGKDVELRCDPISGHTALYWYRQSLGQGLEFLIYFQGNSAPDKSGLPSDRFSAERTGGSVSTLTIQRTQQEDSAVYLCASSAGAREETQYFGPGTRLLVL.

This chain links TRBV30 with TRBJ1-5; 8 bases agree with TRBD1. V trimming: 1 base; J trimming: 2 bases; junction bases outside the gene matches: 7. Germline V gene sequence: CDR1 GTSNPN, CDR2 SVGIG (reference sequence). The CDR3 length is 16 residues. In DNA form, the CDR3 reads TGTGCCTGGAGTGCGGGGCAGGGGGCGGGCAATCAGCCCCAGCATTTT. It codes for CAWSAGQGAGNQPQHF.

The gene calls are TRBV9 and TRBJ1-1, with TRBD1 as a possible D gene (6 bases). Germline CDR1 reads SGDLS; CDR2 reads YYNGEE. The CDR3 extends over 14 amino acids. Deletions cut 0 bases from V and 4 bases from J, with 10 bases between. The CDR3 reads CASSVGGGFTEAFF. The CDR3 coding sequence is TGTGCCAGCAGCGTAGGAGGGGGTTTCACTGAAGCTTTCTTT.

V gene TRBV19 combines with J gene TRBJ1-2; 8 bases match TRBD1. This CDR3 is built from 15 residues. V dropped 5 bases and J dropped 5; count of bases not matched to a gene: 10. CDR1 and CDR2 (germline): LNHDA, SQIVND (reference sequence). This chain's CDR3 is CASSSGQADLYGYTF. Here the CDR3 DNA reads TGTGCCAGTAGTTCGGGACAGGCGGACCTTTATGGCTACACCTTC.

The chain links TRBV5-1 to TRBJ1-2; TRBD1 might be the D (5 bases). Germline lookup yields CDR1 SGHRS and CDR2 YFSETQ. The CDR3 loop spans 12 amino acids. V lost 0 bases and J 8 bases, leaving 8 bases between the germline ends. CDR3 in amino acids: CASSLGGEGYTF. The CDR3 nucleotides read TGCGCCAGCAGCTTGGGAGGGGAGGGCTACACCTTC.

In DNA, the CDR3 is TGTGCCAGCAGCTTGAGGACCCCAGAAGAGACCCAGTACTTC. Translation: CASSLRTPEETQYF. This chain links TRBV7-9 with TRBJ2-5; no reliable D call. V was clipped by 3 bases and J by 3 bases, with 11 bases between them. The length of the CDR3 is 14 residues. The germline gives CDR1 SEHNR, CDR2 FQNEAQ (reference sequence).

The chain links TRBV6-1 to TRBJ2-3; 15 bases are a match to TRBD2. J gave up 6 bases and V 4 bases, and 5 bases lay outside the gene matches. Germline lookup yields CDR1 MNHNS and CDR2 SASEGT. The CDR3 is 16 residues long. CDR3 nucleotides: TGTGCCAGCAGTGTCGGGACTAGCGGGGGGTCGGATACGCAGTATTTT. Translation gives CASSVGTSGGSDTQYF.

This CDR3 reads CASSSREGRGTQYF. CDR3 nucleotides: TGTGCCAGCAGCTCGCGAGAGGGGAGGGGGACCCAGTACTTC. This chain links TRBV11-3 with TRBJ2-5; 7 nucleotides agree with TRBD2. V lost 4 bases to trimming and J lost 7 bases; unmatched junction nucleotides: 9. The V gene's germline CDR1 is SGHNT and CDR2 YENEEA. The CDR3 is 14 amino acids.

This clone is a singleton in its sample. This chain joins TRBV10-3 and TRBJ1-2; D remains ambiguous. V shed 2 bases and J shed 0 bases, with 16 bases lying between them. Germline V gene sequence: CDR1 ENHRY, CDR2 SYGVKD. This CDR3 is built from 17 residues. As DNA, the CDR3 is TGTGCCATCAGTGAGCCACTAGGAGGGCGAGCTAACTATGGCTACACCTTC. It yields the protein CAISEPLGGRANYGYTF.

This chain connects TRBV6-1 to TRBJ1-3, with 7 nucleotides matching TRBD1. The germline gives CDR1 MNHNS, CDR2 SASEGT. The CDR3 loop spans 15 amino acids. With V trimmed by 2 bases and J by 5 bases, 6 bases remained unmatched. The CDR3 here is CASSESRGLRNTIYF. In DNA, the CDR3 is TGTGCCAGCAGTGAATCGAGGGGGCTGAGAAACACCATATATTTT.

CDR3 bases: TGTGCCAGCTCTACAGACTACAATGAGCAGTTCTTC. Residues: CASSTDYNEQFF. The chain recombines TRBV2 with TRBJ2-1; D not certain. The CDR3 runs to 12 residues. Germline V gene lookup returns CDR1 SNHLY and CDR2 FYNNEI. With 8 bases removed from V and 3 bases from J, the gap between germline ends came to 8 bases.

The chain combines TRBV5-1 with TRBJ1-5; 10 bases align to TRBD1. The V gene end was trimmed by 3 bases and the J gene end by 4 bases; junction bases not matched to a gene: 1. CDR3 length: 14 residues. CDR1 is SGHRS and CDR2 is YFSETQ in the germline V gene. The CDR3 nucleotides are TGCGCCAGCAGCTGGGGACAGGGGAATCAGCCCCAGCATTTT. Protein product: CASSWGQGNQPQHF.

The CDR3 nucleotides are TGCAGCGCCGACAGTGGGCCAGCCAAAAACATTCAGTACTTC. Its protein product is CSADSGPAKNIQYF. The rearrangement joins TRBV29-1 to TRBJ2-4, with TRBD1 as a possible D gene (5 bases). The CDR3 is 14 residues long. CDR1 is SQVTM, CDR2 ANQGSEA, per germline. Trimming cost V 7 bases and J 0 bases, with 13 bases left between them.

This clone has only a few counts. The chain combines TRBV5-1 with TRBJ1-4; possibly TRBD1 for D (6 bases). The CDR3 length is 14 residues. Looked up from germline, CDR1 is SGHRS and CDR2 is YFSETQ. Deletions cut 4 bases from V and 4 bases from J, with 11 bases between. The CDR3 nucleotides are TGCGCCAGCAGCCGGGACACCAATAATGAAAAACTGTTTTTT. It is translated as CASSRDTNNEKLFF. The full variable domain, rest sourced from reference TRBV5-1 and TRBJ1-4, is KAGVTQTPRYLIKTRGQQVTLSCSPISGHRSVSWYQQTPGQGLQFLFEYFSETQRNKGNFPGRFSGRQFSNSRSEMNVSTLELGDSALYLCASSRDTNNEKLFFGSGTQLSVL.

The CDR3 spells CASLAGARGTGELFF. The CDR3 region has the DNA TGTGCCAGCCTAGCGGGAGCTCGAGGCACCGGGGAGCTGTTTTTT. The genes are TRBV6-1 and TRBJ2-2; 10 bases are shared with TRBD2. J gave up 4 bases and V 8 bases, and 7 bases lay outside the gene matches. The V gene's germline CDR1 is MNHNS and CDR2 SASEGT. The CDR3 extends over 15 amino acids.

The V gene is TRBV7-6, the J gene TRBJ2-5, with 10 bases identical to TRBD2. This CDR3 spans 15 amino acids. V lost 3 bases, J lost 9 bases, and 10 bases stayed unmatched. Looked up from germline, CDR1 is SGHVS and CDR2 is FNYEAQ. For the CDR3, the DNA is TGTGCCAGCAGCTTGCTAAGCGGGGGGGGTAGGTCCCAGTACTTC. This encodes CASSLLSGGGRSQYF.

The chain uses TRBV7-2 and TRBJ1-5; D gene ambiguous. Germline V CDR1 and CDR2: SGHTA, FQGNSA. Trimming left V 5 bases short and J 2 bases short, with 7 bases between. The CDR3 has 13 residues. The CDR3: CASSPSRNQPQHF. The CDR3 DNA reads TGTGCCAGCAGCCCCTCCCGCAATCAGCCCCAGCATTTT.

This chain links TRBV16 with TRBJ2-3, with a weak D call TRBD2 (6 bases). V was clipped by 4 bases and J by 4 bases, with 12 bases between them. The CDR3 consists of 14 residues. Germline CDR1 reads KGHSY; CDR2 reads FQNENV. The CDR3 DNA is TGTGCCAGCAGCCCACCATGGGGGGCAGATACGCAGTATTTT. This sequence encodes CASSPPWGADTQYF.

This rearrangement joins TRBV19 to TRBJ1-5; TRBD1 matches at 7 bases. After removal of 7 bases from V and 6 bases from J, the junction contained 6 bases not matched to a gene. CDR1 is LNHDA and CDR2 is SQIVND in the germline V gene (reference sequence). There are 13 residues in the CDR3. The CDR3 nucleotides read TGTGCCAGTAAGGTAGGGGGCACTCAGCCCCAGCATTTT. This codes for CASKVGGTQPQHF. Together with reference TRBV19 and TRBJ1-5, the CDR3 gives the full variable domain: DGGITQSPKYLFRKEGQNVTLSCEQNLNHDAMYWYRQDPGQGLRLIYYSQIVNDFQKGDIAEGYSVSREKKESFPLTVTSAQKNPTAFYLCASKVGGTQPQHFGDGTRLSIL.

This clone showed up just a few times. The J gene is TRBJ1-2, the V gene TRBV5-4; the D gene is possibly TRBD1 (5 bases). The germline V gene has CDR1 SGHNT and CDR2 YYREEE (reference sequence). This CDR3 has 14 amino acids. The V and J ends lost 4 bases and 7 bases respectively, with 17 bases between them. Here the CDR3 reads CASSRTWGDGGYTF. The CDR3, as DNA: TGTGCCAGCAGCCGTACTTGGGGGGATGGTGGCTACACCTTC.

The chain couples TRBV7-9 to TRBJ2-5; TRBD1 matches 7 bases. Trimming took 5 bases from V and 1 from J; bases not matched to a gene: 4. The CDR3 runs 14 residues. Germline V gene data show CDR1 as SEHNR and CDR2 as FQNEAQ (reference sequence). CDR3 sequence (DNA): TGTGCCAGCAGCCCGACAGGGCGCCAAGAGACCCAGTACTTC. Protein: CASSPTGRQETQYF.

V gene TRBV19 combines with J gene TRBJ2-5; TRBD2 matches 12 bases. The germline V gene encodes CDR1 LNHDA and CDR2 SQIVND (reference sequence). V was pared by 2 bases and J by 4 bases, with 5 bases of the junction left unmatched. The CDR3 has 16 amino acids. Here the CDR3 reads CASSISSGGAGETQYF. In nucleotides, the CDR3 is TGTGCCAGTAGTATATCTAGCGGGGGGGCCGGAGAGACCCAGTACTTC.

The V call is TRBV9, the J call TRBJ1-2; 8 nucleotides line up with TRBD1. CDR1 is SGDLS and CDR2 is YYNGEE in the germline V gene. Germline trimming cut 3 bases from V and 7 bases from J; bases unmatched to any gene: 14. The CDR3 runs to 16 residues. The CDR3 sequence: CASSANRKQGAGGYTF. CDR3 in DNA: TGTGCCAGCAGCGCCAATCGAAAGCAGGGGGCGGGTGGCTACACCTTC.

J is TRBJ1-2 and V is TRBV28; tentative D call: TRBD1 (5 bases). Germline V gene data show CDR1 as MDHEN and CDR2 as SYDVKM. The CDR3 is 15 amino acids. Trimming removed 5 bases from V and 0 bases from J, with 13 bases in between. CDR3 sequence (DNA): TGTGCCAGCAGTCTCGAGGGGTTAGCTAACTATGGCTACACCTTC. Its translation is CASSLEGLANYGYTF.